This T cell receptor (beta chain) comes out of a study of T-cell reconstitution after alpha-beta-depleted transplantation in children. Preparing the TCRbeta library involved the use of unique molecular identifiers. TCRdb re-analysed the PCR reads in MiXCR, keeping a single row per CDR3 protein. The sample shows 85,000 to 120,000 distinct CDR3 sequences, over 6% of them seen only once. Ten or more counts support this clonotype. Its antigen remains unknown. Overall study findings and caveats: Some patients' high day-60 TCRbeta diversity was traced to surviving recipient T cells and thymic progenitors. Once a year had passed after transplant, T-cell counts and diversity came mostly from newly produced T cells. Several hundred expanded graft clones reportedly were the source of alpha-beta T cells about two months after transplant.

From germline, CDR1 is SGHRS and CDR2 YFSETQ. The CDR3 runs 15 residues. V dropped 2 bases and J dropped 2 bases, with 11 bases sitting between them. The sample consisted of PBMCs, taken before TCRalphabeta/CD19-depleted stem cell transplant. The source is a boy between 2 and 10 years old with acute lymphoblastic leukemia, due to receive a stem cell transplant. The chain couples TRBV5-1 to TRBJ2-1; D gene uncertain. CDR3 bases: TGCGCCAGCAGCTTCGAGGACCCCACCTACAATGAGCAGTTCTTC. Amino acids: CASSFEDPTYNEQFF.